These T cell receptor beta chains were read from a single sample in a study of cytomegalovirus exposure and HLA in healthy donors. TCRdb's copy holds only in-frame clones and misses some; the assay was immunoSEQ multiplex PCR. The sample contains 250,000 to 350,000 clones, roughly 88% of which appear only once. Input material: PBMCs. Receptor source: a man aged 35 to 55 in good health and CMV-seropositive. Both conserved end residues are part of each CDR3. The D gene is left open where the match is weak. Clone size is stated in some rows and not others, as once, few, many or a class when expanded.

CDR3nt: TGTGCCAGCAGTCGACAGGGGGGGGAACAGCCCCAGCATTTT
CDR3aa: CASSRQGGEQPQHF
abundance: .
v_gene: TRBV28
j_gene: TRBJ1-5
d_gene: TRBD1

CDR3nt: TGTGCCAGCAGACCTCATGGACAGGGTAATAACTATGGCTACACCTTC
CDR3aa: CASRPHGQGNNYGYTF
abundance: .
v_gene: TRBV28
j_gene: TRBJ1-2
d_gene: TRBD1

CDR3nt: TGTGCCAGCTTTAGGAGGGGGCGCGGGGACACTGAAGCTTTCTTT
CDR3aa: CASFRRGRGDTEAFF
abundance: few
v_gene: TRBV5-4
j_gene: TRBJ1-1
d_gene: TRBD1

CDR3nt: TGTTCCAGCAGCGGACAGGGCTATGGCTACACCTTC
CDR3aa: CSSSGQGYGYTF
abundance: few
v_gene: TRBV7-9
j_gene: TRBJ1-2
d_gene: TRBD1

CDR3nt: TGTGCCAGCAGCTTCGGACAGGGTAATGAGCAGTTCTTC
CDR3aa: CASSFGQGNEQFF
abundance: .
v_gene: TRBV11-1
j_gene: TRBJ2-1
d_gene: TRBD1

CDR3nt: TGTGCCAGCAGTCCCGGGGTGGAGGGCTACGAGCAGTACTTC
CDR3aa: CASSPGVEGYEQYF
abundance: .
v_gene: TRBV5-4
j_gene: TRBJ2-7
d_gene: .

CDR3nt: TGTGCCGCTTCCCCACGGGGGGTTGCCTACGAGCAGTACTTC
CDR3aa: CAASPRGVAYEQYF
abundance: .
v_gene: TRBV6-1
j_gene: TRBJ2-7
d_gene: TRBD2

CDR3nt: TGCAGCGTCGCCCTCACAGGGAAGGCCTACAATGAGCAGTTCTTC
CDR3aa: CSVALTGKAYNEQFF
abundance: .
v_gene: TRBV29-1
j_gene: TRBJ2-1
d_gene: .

CDR3nt: TGCAGCGTTGAAGATCAACAGAGTAACACCGGGGAGCTGTTTTTT
CDR3aa: CSVEDQQSNTGELFF
abundance: .
v_gene: TRBV29-1
j_gene: TRBJ2-2
d_gene: .

CDR3nt: TGTGCCAGCAGTGACACGGGGGGGGCCTACAATGAGCAGTTCTTC
CDR3aa: CASSDTGGAYNEQFF
abundance: .
v_gene: TRBV6-1
j_gene: TRBJ2-1
d_gene: TRBD2

CDR3nt: TGTGCCAGCAGTGAAGGTAGCGGGGTGGGCTCCTACGAGCAGTACTTC
CDR3aa: CASSEGSGVGSYEQYF
abundance: few
v_gene: TRBV2
j_gene: TRBJ2-7
d_gene: TRBD2

CDR3nt: TGCGCCAGCAGCCCGGGACTAGCGTTAAAGAGCTCCTACAATGAGCAGTTCTTC
CDR3aa: CASSPGLALKSSYNEQFF
abundance: .
v_gene: TRBV5-1
j_gene: TRBJ2-1
d_gene: TRBD2

CDR3nt: TGTGCCAGCTCACCGGGGCGGGGGGCGAACACTGAAGCTTTCTTT
CDR3aa: CASSPGRGANTEAFF
abundance: .
v_gene: TRBV18
j_gene: TRBJ1-1
d_gene: .

CDR3nt: TGTGCCTGGGAGGAGCCCGATGAAAAACTGTTTTTT
CDR3aa: CAWEEPDEKLFF
abundance: .
v_gene: TRBV30
j_gene: TRBJ1-4
d_gene: .

CDR3nt: TGCGCCAGCAGCCTGGTCAGGGGGAGGGAGACCCAGTACTTC
CDR3aa: CASSLVRGRETQYF
abundance: .
v_gene: TRBV5-1
j_gene: TRBJ2-5
d_gene: .

CDR3nt: TGTGCCAGCAGCCAAGAAAGACGGTCGGTCAGGGGGGCCTATGGCTACACCTTC
CDR3aa: CASSQERRSVRGAYGYTF
abundance: once
v_gene: TRBV14
j_gene: TRBJ1-2
d_gene: TRBD1

CDR3nt: TGTGCCAACTCACAGGACAGGTTAGGTTACGAGCAGTACTTC
CDR3aa: CANSQDRLGYEQYF
abundance: once
v_gene: TRBV18
j_gene: TRBJ2-7
d_gene: TRBD1

CDR3nt: TGTGCCAGCAGTTTAGGGGGGGCAAAGATGAGCAATCAGCCCCAGCATTTT
CDR3aa: CASSLGGAKMSNQPQHF
abundance: few
v_gene: TRBV27
j_gene: TRBJ1-5
d_gene: .

CDR3nt: TGTGCCAGCAGCTTAGTGGGGCGGGGGAATTCCTACGAGCAGTACTTC
CDR3aa: CASSLVGRGNSYEQYF
abundance: .
v_gene: TRBV7-2
j_gene: TRBJ2-7
d_gene: TRBD2

CDR3nt: TGTGCCAGCAGTTACGGACTAGCGGAGTACGAGCAGTACTTC
CDR3aa: CASSYGLAEYEQYF
abundance: .
v_gene: TRBV6-5
j_gene: TRBJ2-7
d_gene: TRBD2

CDR3nt: TGTGCCAGCAGTCAACAAGCCGGGCTCCCAACGAGGGATGAGCAGTTCTTC
CDR3aa: CASSQQAGLPTRDEQFF
abundance: .
v_gene: TRBV27
j_gene: TRBJ2-1
d_gene: .

CDR3nt: TGTGCCTGGAGTATAGCGGGAGGGTTTAGGGGCCTCGAGCAGTACTTC
CDR3aa: CAWSIAGGFRGLEQYF
abundance: .
v_gene: TRBV30
j_gene: TRBJ2-7
d_gene: TRBD2

CDR3nt: TGTGCCAGCTCTTACATCCCCGGGACAGGAAAGACTGGGGCCAACGTCCTGACTTTC
CDR3aa: CASSYIPGTGKTGANVLTF
abundance: .
v_gene: TRBV18
j_gene: TRBJ2-6
d_gene: TRBD1

CDR3nt: TGTGCCAGCAGCTTGGACGGTTATGGCTACACCTTC
CDR3aa: CASSLDGYGYTF
abundance: once
v_gene: TRBV5-4
j_gene: TRBJ1-2
d_gene: .

CDR3nt: TGTGCCAGCAGCTTTTCGGCAGGGGGGACCCACGAGCAGTACTTC
CDR3aa: CASSFSAGGTHEQYF
abundance: .
v_gene: TRBV7-6
j_gene: TRBJ2-7
d_gene: .

CDR3nt: TGCGCCAGCAGAACGGTTCCAGACAGGTTCCAAGAGACCCAGTACTTC
CDR3aa: CASRTVPDRFQETQYF
abundance: .
v_gene: TRBV5-1
j_gene: TRBJ2-5
d_gene: .

CDR3nt: TGTGCCAGCAGCTCACTCCCGACAGGGCGGAATGAAAAACTGTTTTTT
CDR3aa: CASSSLPTGRNEKLFF
abundance: .
v_gene: TRBV5-6
j_gene: TRBJ1-4
d_gene: TRBD1